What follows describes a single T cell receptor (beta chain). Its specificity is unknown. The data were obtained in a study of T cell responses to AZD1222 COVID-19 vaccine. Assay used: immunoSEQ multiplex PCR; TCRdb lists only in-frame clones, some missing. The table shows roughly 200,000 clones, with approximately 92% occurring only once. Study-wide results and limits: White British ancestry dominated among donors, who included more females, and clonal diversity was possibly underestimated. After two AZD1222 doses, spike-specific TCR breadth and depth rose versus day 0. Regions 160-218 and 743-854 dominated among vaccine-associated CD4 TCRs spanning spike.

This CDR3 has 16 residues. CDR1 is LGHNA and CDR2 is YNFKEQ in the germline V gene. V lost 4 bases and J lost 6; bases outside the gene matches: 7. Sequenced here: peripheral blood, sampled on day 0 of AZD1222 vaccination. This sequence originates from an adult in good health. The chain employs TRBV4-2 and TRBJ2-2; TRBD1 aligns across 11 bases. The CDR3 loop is CASSRGQGESAGELFF. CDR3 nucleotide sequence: TGTGCCAGCAGCCGGGGACAGGGGGAATCTGCCGGGGAGCTGTTTTTT.